This passage covers 22 T cell receptor beta chains from one sample sequenced in a study of shared clonotypes between healthy human individuals. Measured with immunoSEQ multiplex PCR; TCRdb has only the in-frame clones, and not every one. The data hold millions of clones, with approximately 92% observed a single time. The sample taken for sequencing was naive CD4+ T cells sorted from blood. The subset is: CD45RA+ positively selected. The receptors were gathered from a man between 18 and 35 years old in good health.

V gene TRBV5-1 combines with J gene TRBJ1-6; D possibly corresponds to TRBD1 (5 bases). Germline lookup yields CDR1 SGHRS and CDR2 YFSETQ. The CDR3 extends over 19 amino acids. V was cut by 4 bases and J by 10 bases, with 30 bases left in between. DNA of the CDR3: TGCGCCAGCAGCGCGTCAGGGACGCGGACGTCTCTATATGGATCACCCCTCCACTTT. Translated, it gives CASSASGTRTSLYGSPLHF.

The V call is TRBV2, the J call TRBJ2-5; 8 positions agree with TRBD1. This CDR3 contains 14 residues. V was clipped by 4 bases and J by 3 bases; unmatched bases: 4. Germline loops: CDR1 SNHLY, CDR2 FYNNEI. The CDR3 protein is CASSVGQGKETQYF. The CDR3 bases are TGTGCCAGCAGTGTAGGACAGGGAAAAGAGACCCAGTACTTC.

Concerning this clone itself: The sample has other DNA sequences that encode this CDR3 too. This rearrangement joins TRBV6-1 to TRBJ2-3; the match to TRBD2 covers 13 bases. The V segment lost 8 bases and the J segment 6 bases; nucleotides outside the gene matches: 5. This CDR3 spans 14 amino acids. Germline loops: CDR1 MNHNS, CDR2 SASEGT. In DNA, the CDR3 is TGTGCCAGCCGGAGACTAGCGGGGGGTGATACGCAGTATTTT. It encodes CASRRLAGGDTQYF.

The V and J genes are TRBV27 and TRBJ2-2; no firm D call. The germline V gene encodes CDR1 MNHEY and CDR2 SMNVEV (reference sequence). There are 14 residues in the CDR3. V lost 4 bases, J lost 6 bases, and 12 bases lay in between. The CDR3 DNA reads TGTGCCAGCAGTTCCTTTTCAGGACCCGGGGAGCTGTTTTTT. Its protein is CASSSFSGPGELFF.

The genes are TRBV7-2 and TRBJ1-3, with unresolved D. CDR1 is SGHTA, CDR2 FQGNSA, per germline. V lost 2 bases to trimming and J lost 4 bases, with 12 bases between them. The CDR3 loop spans 15 amino acids. The CDR3: CASSLNGIEGNTIYF. The CDR3, as DNA: TGTGCCAGCAGCTTAAATGGGATAGAGGGAAACACCATATATTTT.

Details on this clone: This sample includes further DNA sequences coding for the same CDR3. V usage is TRBV19 and J usage is TRBJ2-5, with a weak D call TRBD2 (7 bases). Trimming took 4 bases from V and 2 from J, leaving 11 bases between them. CDR1 LNHDA and CDR2 SQIVND come from the germline V gene (reference sequence). The CDR3 totals 14 residues. The CDR3 here is CASSRGGAQETQYF. Here the CDR3 DNA reads TGTGCCAGTAGTAGAGGGGGGGCTCAAGAGACCCAGTACTTC.

This clone was seen a single time. The chain couples TRBV5-1 to TRBJ2-3; the D gene is possibly TRBD2 (5 bases). The CDR3 runs 15 residues. Trimming took 1 base from V and 4 from J, leaving 13 bases between them. Germline CDR1 SGHRS, CDR2 YFSETQ. The CDR3 DNA reads as TGCGCCAGCAGCTTGAGGCCGCGCGGGTCAGATACGCAGTATTTT. Residues: CASSLRPRGSDTQYF. The full variable domain, in which reference TRBV5-1 and TRBJ2-3 provide the parts outside the CDR3, is KAGVTQTPRYLIKTRGQQVTLSCSPISGHRSVSWYQQTPGQGLQFLFEYFSETQRNKGNFPGRFSGRQFSNSRSEMNVSTLELGDSALYLCASSLRPRGSDTQYFGPGTRLTVL.

V gene TRBV7-3 combines with J gene TRBJ1-6; D possibly corresponds to TRBD1 (5 bases). Trimming removed 5 bases from V and 9 bases from J, with 14 bases in between. CDR3 length: 14 residues. From germline, CDR1 is SGHTA and CDR2 FQGTGA. The CDR3 coding sequence is TGTGCCAGCAGCCCGGGGACCGGGGGTTCACCCCTCCACTTT. Its protein is CASSPGTGGSPLHF. The entire variable domain, with the rest obtained from reference TRBV7-3 and TRBJ1-6, is as follows: GAGVSQTPSNKVTEKGKYVELRCDPISGHTALYWYRQSLGQGPEFLIYFQGTGAADDSGLPNDRFFAVRPEGSVSTLKIQRTERGDSAVYLCASSPGTGGSPLHFGNGTRLTVT.

The chain carries TRBV7-2 and TRBJ1-2, with 11 bases matching TRBD1. The length of the CDR3 is 14 residues. The V gene end was trimmed by 1 base and the J gene end by 6 bases; junction bases not matched to a gene: 1. In germline, CDR1 is SGHTA, CDR2 FQGNSA. The CDR3 spells CASSLGDRGDGYTF. The CDR3 DNA sequence: TGTGCCAGCAGCTTAGGGGACAGGGGGGATGGCTACACCTTC.

The rearrangement uses TRBV10-3 and TRBJ2-2; the D gene is possibly TRBD2 (5 bases). The CDR3 covers 13 residues. The V end lost 6 bases, the J end lost 6 bases, and 11 bases lay between the germline ends. Germline values: CDR1 ENHRY, CDR2 SYGVKD. Here the CDR3 DNA reads TGTGCCATCAGCGACCTAGCCCCCGGGGAGCTGTTTTTT. It specifies CAISDLAPGELFF.

J is TRBJ2-2 and V is TRBV7-2; D is unclear. The germline V gene has CDR1 SGHTA and CDR2 FQGNSA. The CDR3 covers 13 residues. V was shortened by 3 bases and J by 1 base, with 3 bases between the two germline ends. CDR3 sequence: CASSFMNTGELFF. Written as DNA, the CDR3 is TGTGCCAGCAGCTTCATGAACACCGGGGAGCTGTTTTTT.

This chain joins TRBV7-9 and TRBJ2-1; 7 bases agree with TRBD2. CDR1 and CDR2 (germline): SEHNR, FQNEAQ (reference sequence). The CDR3 is 16 residues long. The V gene end was trimmed by 5 bases and the J gene end by 7 bases; junction bases not matched to a gene: 14. CDR3 DNA sequence: TGTGCCAGCAGCCGAGGGGTCTTGACTAGCAGTAATGAGCAGTTCTTC. Translation: CASSRGVLTSSNEQFF. Complete variable domain (other parts from reference TRBV7-9 and TRBJ2-1): DTGVSQNPRHKITKRGQNVTFRCDPISEHNRLYWYRQTLGQGPEFLTYFQNEAQLEKSRLLSDRFSAERPKGSFSTLEIQRTEQGDSAMYLCASSRGVLTSSNEQFFGPGTRLTVL.

Of note for this clone: The same CDR3 arises from other DNA sequences in this sample as well. This sequence joins TRBV6-5 and TRBJ1-6; D unclear. The CDR3 is 13 residues long. V was cut by 3 bases and J by 8 bases, with 8 bases left in between. Germline CDR1 reads MNHEY; CDR2 reads SVGAGI. The CDR3 spells CASSYDRDSPLHF. CDR3 DNA sequence: TGTGCCAGCAGTTATGACCGAGATTCACCCCTCCACTTT.

V usage is TRBV19 and J usage is TRBJ2-1, with D possibly matching TRBD1 (5 bases). The germline V and J ends were trimmed by 5 bases and 2 bases, with 13 bases remaining between them. Germline-derived CDR1 and CDR2 are LNHDA and SQIVND (reference sequence). The length of the CDR3 is 15 residues. CDR3 bases: TGTGCCAGTAGTCGGAGCGACAGTGCCTACAATGAGCAGTTCTTC. It specifies CASSRSDSAYNEQFF. Looking up the rest from reference TRBV19 and TRBJ2-1 gives the full variable domain: DGGITQSPKYLFRKEGQNVTLSCEQNLNHDAMYWYRQDPGQGLRLIYYSQIVNDFQKGDIAEGYSVSREKKESFPLTVTSAQKNPTAFYLCASSRSDSAYNEQFFGPGTRLTVL.

The rearrangement links TRBV2 to TRBJ1-2; 7 nucleotides align to TRBD1. CDR3 size: 14 residues. CDR1 and CDR2 (germline): SNHLY, FYNNEI. J lost 6 bases, V lost 4 bases, and 8 bases had no gene match. DNA for the CDR3: TGTGCCAGCAGTGGACAGGGTTTTCGGAATGGCTACACCTTC. This codes for CASSGQGFRNGYTF.

This chain connects TRBV27 to TRBJ2-5; the match to TRBD2 covers 9 bases. Germline V gene data show CDR1 as MNHEY and CDR2 as SMNVEV (reference sequence). The CDR3 has 17 amino acids. Trimming at V came to 2 bases and at J to 1 base, leaving 8 bases not matched to a gene. The CDR3 protein is CASSLAGGLGGQETQYF. The CDR3 coding sequence is TGTGCCAGCAGTTTAGCGGGAGGGCTGGGGGGCCAAGAGACCCAGTACTTC.

V usage is TRBV28 and J usage is TRBJ1-4; D gene uncertain. V shed 5 bases and J shed 0 bases, with 13 bases lying between them. The CDR3 loop spans 16 amino acids. Germline CDR1 reads MDHEN; CDR2 reads SYDVKM. CDR3: CASSTARLATNEKLFF. The CDR3 DNA sequence: TGTGCCAGCAGTACGGCCAGGTTAGCAACTAATGAAAAACTGTTTTTT.

This chain uses TRBV5-1 with TRBJ2-3, with D possibly called TRBD1 or TRBD2 (5 bases each). CDR3 length: 13 residues. The V end lost 4 bases, the J end lost 6 bases, and 12 bases lay between the germline ends. Germline V lookup: CDR1 SGHRS, CDR2 YFSETQ. The CDR3 nucleotides read TGCGCCAGCAGCCCCGGGGCAGTCGATACGCAGTATTTT. Translating gives CASSPGAVDTQYF.

This clone came up once. V and J are TRBV5-1 and TRBJ2-3; 7 nucleotides agree with TRBD2. The ends lost 1 base at V and 0 bases at J; junction bases unmatched: 5. The CDR3 is 16 residues long. From germline, CDR1 is SGHRS and CDR2 YFSETQ. The CDR3 DNA reads TGCGCCAGCAGCTTGCTGGCGGGGGTTAGCACAGATACGCAGTATTTT. Protein: CASSLLAGVSTDTQYF. Variable domain in full (rest from reference TRBV5-1 and TRBJ2-3): KAGVTQTPRYLIKTRGQQVTLSCSPISGHRSVSWYQQTPGQGLQFLFEYFSETQRNKGNFPGRFSGRQFSNSRSEMNVSTLELGDSALYLCASSLLAGVSTDTQYFGPGTRLTVL.

The chain has TRBV7-6 and TRBJ2-1; D is uncertain. Germline assignment: CDR1 SGHVS and CDR2 FNYEAQ. Trimming removed 8 bases at V and 8 bases at J, with 13 bases between. The CDR3 sequence is 12 residues long. CDR3 region: CASRRSGDEQFF. The CDR3 DNA is TGTGCCAGCCGGCGGTCCGGCGATGAGCAGTTCTTC.

The chain combines TRBV7-2 with TRBJ1-2, with 7 nucleotides matching TRBD1. Germline V lookup: CDR1 SGHTA, CDR2 FQGNSA. With 1 base clipped from V and 3 bases from J, the junction kept 11 bases outside the gene matches. This CDR3 is built from 17 residues. The CDR3 DNA is TGTGCCAGCAGCTTAGAACATTTGACAGGGCGTTACTATGGCTACACCTTC. Protein product: CASSLEHLTGRYYGYTF.

Turning to this clone: This same CDR3 is encoded by further DNA sequences in the sample. The chain uses TRBV6-1 and TRBJ1-3; possible D gene TRBD1, 5 bases. Deletions cut 0 bases from V and 4 bases from J, with 10 bases between. From germline, CDR1 is MNHNS and CDR2 SASEGT. The CDR3 is 15 residues long. The DNA for the CDR3 is TGTGCCAGCAGTGAAGCTGGACATTCCGGAAACACCATATATTTT. This translates into CASSEAGHSGNTIYF.